A single T cell receptor beta chain is shown here with its context. Its specificity is unknown. PCR involved 60 Vbeta and 13 Jbeta primers. Here immunoSEQ multiplex PCR was the method, and the copy in TCRdb shows in-frame clones only, minus some. The data contain 65,000 to 95,000 clones, around 80% of them singletons. This entry is derived from a study of cytomegalovirus exposure and HLA in healthy donors. The study, taken as a whole, reports: V- and J-gene trimming of TCR beta was linked (in a later analysis) to a missense DCLRE1C variant. Sequencing depth roughly uniform across donors was assumed in presence/absence analyses. Reports showed the classifier diagnosing cytomegalovirus status with high specificity and sensitivity. According to the study, 150 to 200 TCR beta chains were cytomegalovirus-associated.

There are 17 residues in the CDR3. V lost 2 bases and J lost 3; bases outside the gene matches: 3. In germline, CDR1 is MNHEY, CDR2 SMNVEV (reference sequence). Sequencing was performed on PBMCs. The V and J genes are TRBV27 and TRBJ2-1; 14 bases align to TRBD2. This TCR was recovered from a man younger than 40 in good health and CMV-seronegative. CDR3: CASSLGTSGRFYNEQFF. CDR3 nucleotides: TGTGCCAGCAGTTTAGGGACTAGCGGGAGATTCTACAATGAGCAGTTCTTC.